Sequencing of this T cell receptor beta chain was carried out in a study of control samples from healthy donors and cancer patients. The CDR3 runs to 18 residues. Only in-frame clones appear in the TCRdb table, and some are missing; sequencing was by immunoSEQ multiplex PCR. Here the sample spans about 80,000 clones, nearly 90% being singletons. V is TRBV21-1 and J is TRBJ2-5; the table's D call of TRBD1 was not tested on the DNA. TRBV21-1 is a documented pseudogene. The clonotype was recovered from a middle-aged man in good health. The sequenced sample consisted of blood. The CDR3: CASKLDKLGRQVQKTQYF. CDR3 in DNA: TGTGCCAGCAAGCTGGATAAACTAGGTCGACAGGTTCAAAAGACCCAGTACTTC.